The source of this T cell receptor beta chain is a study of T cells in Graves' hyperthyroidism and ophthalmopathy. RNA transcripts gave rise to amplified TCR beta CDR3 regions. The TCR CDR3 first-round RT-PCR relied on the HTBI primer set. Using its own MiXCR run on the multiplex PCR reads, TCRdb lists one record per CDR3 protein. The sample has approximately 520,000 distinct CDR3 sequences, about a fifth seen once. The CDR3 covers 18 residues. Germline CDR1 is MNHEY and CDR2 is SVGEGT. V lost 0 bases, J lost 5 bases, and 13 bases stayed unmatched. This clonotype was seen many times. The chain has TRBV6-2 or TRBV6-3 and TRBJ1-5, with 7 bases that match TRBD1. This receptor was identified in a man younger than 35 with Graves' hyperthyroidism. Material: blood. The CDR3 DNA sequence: TGTGCCAGCAGTTACTCACCGCACAGGGGTCTTGGTTATCAGCCCCAGCATTTT. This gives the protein CASSYSPHRGLGYQPQHF.